The 5 T cell receptor beta chains listed next were all sequenced from one sample in a study of cytomegalovirus exposure and HLA in healthy donors. Amplification used 60 Vbeta primers and 13 Jbeta primers. TCRdb's copy holds only in-frame clones and misses some; the assay was immunoSEQ multiplex PCR. Here the sample spans 80,000 to 100,000 clones, roughly 80% being singletons. Sample: PBMCs. The source of these receptors is a man aged 35 to 55 in good health and CMV-seronegative.

The rearrangement joins TRBV5-1 to TRBJ2-1, with 9 bases lining up with TRBD2. The CDR3 is 15 amino acids. Per the germline V gene, CDR1 is SGHRS and CDR2 is YFSETQ. The J segment lost 4 bases and the V segment lost 4 bases, leaving 6 bases of the junction unmatched. The CDR3 loop reads CASSRLTSGYNEQFF. CDR3 DNA: TGCGCCAGCAGCAGACTGACTAGCGGTTACAATGAGCAGTTCTTC.

V is TRBV6-6 and J is TRBJ1-5, with D unresolved. There are 14 residues in the CDR3. V was clipped by 7 bases and J by 3 bases, with 13 bases between them. Germline values: CDR1 MNHNY, CDR2 SVGAGI (reference sequence). The CDR3 here is CASTPRSANQPQHF. CDR3 nucleotide sequence: TGTGCCAGCACTCCCCGCAGCGCCAATCAGCCCCAGCATTTT.

A word on this clone: This specimen includes other DNA sequences encoding the same CDR3. V usage is TRBV4-1 and J usage is TRBJ2-3, with TRBD2 identical over 7 bases. Germline CDR1 is MGHRA and CDR2 is YSYEKL. Germline trimming cut 1 base from V and 1 base from J; bases unmatched to any gene: 2. The CDR3 spans 15 residues. The CDR3 region is CASSQGLAGTDTQYF. In DNA form, the CDR3 reads TGCGCCAGCAGCCAAGGCCTAGCGGGCACAGATACGCAGTATTTT.

This chain connects TRBV7-9 to TRBJ1-5, with D unclear. Trimming shortened V by 1 base and J by 2 bases, and 6 bases separated the two germline ends. This CDR3 region has 14 residues. Germline lookup yields CDR1 SEHNR and CDR2 FQNEAQ (reference sequence). CDR3 amino acids: CASSLVSGNQPQHF. The CDR3 coding sequence is TGTGCCAGCAGCTTAGTCTCTGGCAATCAGCCCCAGCATTTT. The complete variable domain, with remaining parts taken from reference TRBV7-9 and TRBJ1-5, reads DTGVSQNPRHKITKRGQNVTFRCDPISEHNRLYWYRQTLGQGPEFLTYFQNEAQLEKSRLLSDRFSAERPKGSFSTLEIQRTEQGDSAMYLCASSLVSGNQPQHFGDGTRLSIL.

V and J are TRBV13 and TRBJ2-1; the match to TRBD1 covers 7 bases. Germline assignment: CDR1 PRHDT and CDR2 FYEKMQ (reference sequence). The CDR3 spans 15 residues. The V segment lost 7 bases and the J segment 2 bases; nucleotides outside the gene matches: 8. The CDR3 DNA follows: TGTGCCAGCACAATCGAACAGGGGACCTACAATGAGCAGTTCTTC. It encodes CASTIEQGTYNEQFF.